This T cell receptor (beta chain) was found in a study of T cell repertoires in ileal Crohn's disease. Study details: Each sample's TCRB immunosequencing used 450 to 650 nanograms of biopsy DNA. The study, taken as a whole, reports: Active smokers at surgery had more clonal expansions than non-smokers.

The V and J ends lost 0 bases and 2 bases, in that order; junction bases with no gene match: 7. From germline, CDR1 is SGHDT and CDR2 YYEEEE. This CDR3 comprises 17 residues. This table comes from immunoSEQ multiplex PCR, and its TCRdb copy is limited to in-frame clones, with some not included. Among around 8,000 clones, 65% to 90% were seen once, and the ten largest hold approximately 10%. Indicated time point: inflamed ileum from the surgical specimen. As concerns this clone: What it binds is unknown.

The chain uses TRBV5-6 and TRBJ2-5; 10 bases are a match to TRBD2. The clonotype was recovered from an adult with Crohn's disease. The specimen sequenced was ileal tissue. CDR3 nucleotide sequence: TGTGCCAGCAGCTTGGCCCCAGGACTAGCGGCACAAGAGACCCAGTACTTC. This codes for CASSLAPGLAAQETQYF.